These 6 T cell receptor beta chains originate from one sample sequenced in a study of T cell responses to AZD1222 COVID-19 vaccine. Sequenced by immunoSEQ multiplex PCR; TCRdb stores in-frame clones only, minus some. In the table there are under 150,000 clones, 93% of which are singletons. The starting material was peripheral blood, obtained on day 0 of AZD1222 vaccination. These receptors were obtained from an adult in good health.

This clone has only a few counts. CDR3 sequence reads: CTTDRGIGYTF. The CDR3 DNA reads TGCACAACGGACAGGGGCATCGGCTACACCTTC. The J gene is TRBJ1-2, the V gene TRBV20-1; 9 bases line up with TRBD1. This CDR3 has 11 amino acids. Germline CDR1 is DFQATT and CDR2 is SNEGSKA (reference sequence).

The CDR3: CAISGGRSNTEAFF. In DNA, the CDR3 is TGTGCCATCAGTGGTGGCCGGTCAAACACTGAAGCTTTCTTT. This chain joins TRBV10-3 and TRBJ1-1, with D hard to call. Germline V CDR1 and CDR2: ENHRY, SYGVKD. This CDR3 contains 14 residues. Between the trimmed V and J ends, which lost 4 bases and 2 bases, there was a span of 11 bases.

The V call is TRBV4-1, the J call TRBJ2-5, with D uncertain. V gave up 1 base and J gave up 6 bases, with 12 bases separating them. This CDR3 contains 14 residues. The germline V gene has CDR1 MGHRA and CDR2 YSYEKL. In DNA form, the CDR3 reads TGCGCCAGCAGCCAAGGGCCGTTAGGACAGACCCAGTACTTC. As protein: CASSQGPLGQTQYF.

The chain has TRBV11-2 and TRBJ1-2; D gene unclear. CDR1 SGHAT and CDR2 FQNNGV come from the germline V gene. The CDR3 spans 14 residues. V dropped 5 bases and J dropped 2 bases, with 12 bases sitting between them. As DNA, the CDR3 is TGTGCCAGCAGCATCCGGACGGAAAACTATGGCTACACCTTC. It codes for CASSIRTENYGYTF.

The chain links TRBV6-6 to TRBJ2-5; 9 nucleotides align to TRBD2. Germline trimming cut 3 bases from V and 3 bases from J; bases unmatched to any gene: 8. The CDR3 totals 16 residues. The germline V gene encodes CDR1 MNHNY and CDR2 SVGAGI (reference sequence). The CDR3 region has the DNA TGTGCCAGCAGTTATACGCCGGGACTAGCAAAAGAGACCCAGTACTTC. Translating it yields CASSYTPGLAKETQYF.

The chain recombines TRBV4-2 with TRBJ1-2; 7 bases match TRBD1. Germline CDR1 LGHNA, CDR2 YNFKEQ. The length of the CDR3 is 15 residues. V shed 0 bases, J shed 9 bases, and the junction held 10 bases outside the gene matches. This chain's CDR3 is CASSQDLRQGGSYTF. As DNA, the CDR3 is TGTGCCAGCAGCCAAGATTTGAGGCAGGGGGGTAGCTACACCTTC.